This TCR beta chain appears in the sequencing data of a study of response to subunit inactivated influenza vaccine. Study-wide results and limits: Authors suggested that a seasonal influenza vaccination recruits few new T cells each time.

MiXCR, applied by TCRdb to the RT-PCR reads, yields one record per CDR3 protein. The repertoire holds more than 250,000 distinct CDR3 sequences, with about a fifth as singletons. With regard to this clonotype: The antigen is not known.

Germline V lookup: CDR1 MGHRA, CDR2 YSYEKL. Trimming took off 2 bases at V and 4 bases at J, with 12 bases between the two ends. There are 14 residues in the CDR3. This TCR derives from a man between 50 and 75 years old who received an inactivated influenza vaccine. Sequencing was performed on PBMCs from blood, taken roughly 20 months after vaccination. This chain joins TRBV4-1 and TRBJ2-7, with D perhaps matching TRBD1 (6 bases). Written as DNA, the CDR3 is TGCGCCAGCAGCCAACTAGACAGGTTTTACGAGCAGTACTTC. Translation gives CASSQLDRFYEQYF.